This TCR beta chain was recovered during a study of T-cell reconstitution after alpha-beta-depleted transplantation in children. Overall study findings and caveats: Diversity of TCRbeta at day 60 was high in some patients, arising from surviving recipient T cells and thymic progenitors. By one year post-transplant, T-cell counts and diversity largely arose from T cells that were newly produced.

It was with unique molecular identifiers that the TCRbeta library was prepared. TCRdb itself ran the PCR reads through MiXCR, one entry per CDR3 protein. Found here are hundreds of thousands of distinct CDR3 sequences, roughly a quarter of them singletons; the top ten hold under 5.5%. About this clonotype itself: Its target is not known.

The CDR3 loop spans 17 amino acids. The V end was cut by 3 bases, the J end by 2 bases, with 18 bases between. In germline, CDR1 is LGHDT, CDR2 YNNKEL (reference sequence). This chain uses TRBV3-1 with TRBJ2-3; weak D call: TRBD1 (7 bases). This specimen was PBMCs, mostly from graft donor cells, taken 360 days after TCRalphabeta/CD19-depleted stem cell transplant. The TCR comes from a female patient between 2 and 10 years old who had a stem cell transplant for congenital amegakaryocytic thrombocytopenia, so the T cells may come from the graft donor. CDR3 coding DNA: TGTGCCAGCAGCCATGGGACAGAGACTAGTTACACAGATACGCAGTATTTT. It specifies CASSHGTETSYTDTQYF.